This is a list of T cell receptor beta chains from one sample in a study of T cell repertoires and HLA-DP antigens. No antigen has been identified for these receptors. Assay used: immunoSEQ multiplex PCR; TCRdb lists only in-frame clones, some missing. This sample has some 110,000 clones; nearly 95% occur once, and the top ten carry about 0.25%. Sequencing was performed on CD4+ T cells from PBMCs. These receptor sequences come from a woman under 30 in good health and CMV-seronegative. The CDR3 runs from the conserved cysteine through the conserved F or W. The order of the fields is CDR3 DNA, CDR3 protein, CDR3 length, D gene, V gene, clone size, J gene. The D gene is left open where the match is weak. Not all rows give a size; the values are once, few, many and, for expanded clones, a class.

TGTGCCAGCAGCCATCTAGCTGCCGAAGAGACCCAGTACTTC	CASSHLAAEETQYF	14	-	TRBV14	-	TRBJ2-5
TGTGCCAGCAGTGAAGCAACCGGGCGGATTAATCAGCCCCAGCATTTT	CASSEATGRINQPQHF	16	-	TRBV2	-	TRBJ1-5
TGTGCCAGCAGCTTATGGCCCCGGGACCGTGAAAAACTGTTTTTT	CASSLWPRDREKLFF	15	-	TRBV7-9	-	TRBJ1-4
TGTGCCAGCAGCTTGGGTTTTGGTCACTCCCAAGAGACCCAGTACTTC	CASSLGFGHSQETQYF	16	-	TRBV5-6	-	TRBJ2-5
TGTGCCAGCAGCTCCCCAGGATTCCAAGAGACCCAGTACTTC	CASSSPGFQETQYF	14	-	TRBV5-5	-	TRBJ2-5
TGTGCCAGTAGTAGGGGACCGTCTTCTGGAAACACCATATATTTT	CASSRGPSSGNTIYF	15	-	TRBV19	-	TRBJ1-3
TGTGCCGCCCGGTCGAACAGGGCCGAGACCCAGTACTTC	CAARSNRAETQYF	13	-	TRBV10-3	-	TRBJ2-5
TGTGCCAGTAGACAGGCGGGGGCCAACGTCCTGACTTTC	CASRQAGANVLTF	13	-	TRBV19	-	TRBJ2-6
TGCGCCAGCAGCCCCGAAAGAAAAGAAGATACGCAGTATTTT	CASSPERKEDTQYF	14	-	TRBV5-1	-	TRBJ2-3
TGCGCCAGCAGCTTGGGGCAAGCCGGGGAGACCCAGTACTTC	CASSLGQAGETQYF	14	-	TRBV5-1	-	TRBJ2-5
TGTGCCAGCAGTGAACCCCGGACCTTCCGGGATGGCTACACCTTC	CASSEPRTFRDGYTF	15	-	TRBV2	-	TRBJ1-2
TGTGCCAGCAGCCCTATGAGGGGACCATATAATTCACCCCTCCACTTT	CASSPMRGPYNSPLHF	16	-	TRBV9	-	TRBJ1-6
TGTGCCAGCAGCGTACGCGGGCTCCGCGGGGGTGAGCAGTTCTTC	CASSVRGLRGGEQFF	15	TRBD2	TRBV7-2	medium-sized	TRBJ2-1
TGTGCCAGCTCACTCCAACCGGGGAAAGAGACCCAGTACTTC	CASSLQPGKETQYF	14	-	TRBV18	-	TRBJ2-5
TGTGCCAGCACTAGCGACACAGATACGCAGTATTTT	CASTSDTDTQYF	12	-	TRBV2	-	TRBJ2-3
TGTGCCAGCAGCCGACCACCGCTAGCGGGAGGCTCCTACGAGCAGTACTTC	CASSRPPLAGGSYEQYF	17	TRBD2	TRBV28	-	TRBJ2-7
TGTGCCAGCAGCTCCGACCCCGACAGGGATAGACAAGAGACCCAGTACTTC	CASSSDPDRDRQETQYF	17	TRBD1	TRBV11-1	-	TRBJ2-5
TGTGCCAGCAGCCTCGAGCAACGGGCGGTCTATGGCTACACCTTC	CASSLEQRAVYGYTF	15	-	TRBV11-2	-	TRBJ1-2
TGTGCCAGCAGTCTAGGGGACAGGGTTTCTGGAAACACCATATATTTT	CASSLGDRVSGNTIYF	16	TRBD1	TRBV28	-	TRBJ1-3
TGCGCCAGCAGCCCTTCGGGCTTGGGGTCCACTGAAGCTTTCTTT	CASSPSGLGSTEAFF	15	-	TRBV4-1	-	TRBJ1-1
TGTGCCAGTAATGACGGCCAAGAGACCCAGTACTTC	CASNDGQETQYF	12	-	TRBV19	-	TRBJ2-5
TGTGCCAGCGGACGGGACAGGGGGCGGACTGAAGCTTTCTTT	CASGRDRGRTEAFF	14	TRBD1	TRBV5-4	once	TRBJ1-1
TGTGCCAGCAGCTTAGCGTCCCTCTTGCGCGAGCAGTACTTC	CASSLASLLREQYF	14	-	TRBV7-9	-	TRBJ2-7
TGTGCCAGTAGTATAGTGCCCGGGGCAGGGCGGAATCAGCCCCAGCATTTT	CASSIVPGAGRNQPQHF	17	-	TRBV19	-	TRBJ1-5
TGTGCCAGCAGCCCCTCGGTCGAATTAGGGGACGCTATGAACACTGAAGCTTTCTTT	CASSPSVELGDAMNTEAFF	19	-	TRBV7-9	-	TRBJ1-1
TGTGCCAGCAGCTACCCTGGGGAGTCCGTGGCGGCCGAGCAGTACTTC	CASSYPGESVAAEQYF	16	-	TRBV7-9	-	TRBJ2-7
TGTGCCAGCAGTTTACCTGGGCTAGCGGGTGTATCTGAGCAGTTCTTC	CASSLPGLAGVSEQFF	16	TRBD2	TRBV28	-	TRBJ2-1
TGCGCCAGCAGCAGCTCAGGGGATAGCAATCAGCCCCAGCATTTT	CASSSSGDSNQPQHF	15	-	TRBV5-1	-	TRBJ1-5
TGTGCCAGCAGCTCCGGGCCTAAGTCTAGTACCCAGCATTTT	CASSSGPKSSTQHF	14	-	TRBV7-2	-	TRBJ1-5
TGTGCCAGCAGGAACGTGGAGGGGGCCGGTCAGCCCCAGCATTTT	CASRNVEGAGQPQHF	15	TRBD1	TRBV28	-	TRBJ1-5
TGCGCCAGCAGCGCCTTGGGGGGTTTATCGGATACGCAGTATTTT	CASSALGGLSDTQYF	15	-	TRBV5-1	-	TRBJ2-3
TGCGCCAGCAGCGCGGAGACAGGGGACACTGAAGCTTTCTTT	CASSAETGDTEAFF	14	TRBD1	TRBV4-3	-	TRBJ1-1
TGCGCCAGCAGTGTCGAGGATACGCAGTATTTT	CASSVEDTQYF	11	-	TRBV10-2	-	TRBJ2-3
TGTGCCTGGAGGGGGCATGCAACTAATGAAAAACTGTTTTTT	CAWRGHATNEKLFF	14	-	TRBV30	-	TRBJ1-4
TGTGCCAGCAGAGTAGCGGGAGGGTCCGGGGAGCTGTTTTTT	CASRVAGGSGELFF	14	TRBD2	TRBV6-5	-	TRBJ2-2
TGTGCCAGCAGCAAGAACACCGGGGAGCTGTTTTTT	CASSKNTGELFF	12	-	TRBV7-3	-	TRBJ2-2
TGTGCCAGCAGCGTCCGGCCGGGGGATACGCAGTATTTT	CASSVRPGDTQYF	13	-	TRBV9	-	TRBJ2-3
TGCGCCAGCGGCCGGGACGGATCTACAGATACGCAGTATTTT	CASGRDGSTDTQYF	14	-	TRBV10-2	-	TRBJ2-3
TGTGCCAGCAGCCAAGTCGCGGCGTTGACCCAGTACTTC	CASSQVAALTQYF	13	-	TRBV14	-	TRBJ2-5
TGTGCCAGCAGCGTAGCACCCGTCAATGAAAAACTGTTTTTT	CASSVAPVNEKLFF	14	-	TRBV9	-	TRBJ1-4
TGCGCCAGCAGCCAAGCCCTGGACTCACCCCTCCACTTT	CASSQALDSPLHF	13	-	TRBV4-1	-	TRBJ1-6
TGCGCCAGCAGCCCCCGGCCGGGACAGGGGGGTTCCACCGGGGAGCTGTTTTTT	CASSPRPGQGGSTGELFF	18	TRBD1	TRBV4-1	-	TRBJ2-2
TGTGCCAGTAGGTACAGGGGCGATAATCAGCCCCAGCATTTT	CASRYRGDNQPQHF	14	TRBD1	TRBV19	-	TRBJ1-5
TGTGCCAGCAGCCTCTTGGGGGGGACCGGGGCTTTCTTT	CASSLLGGTGAFF	13	-	TRBV7-9	-	TRBJ1-1
TGTGCCAGCACCGGTCAATGGGGGACAGGGAAGAGGGTTAAGGGTGAAGCTTTCTTT	CASTGQWGTGKRVKGEAFF	19	TRBD1	TRBV28	-	TRBJ1-1